The 2 T cell receptor beta chains listed next were all sequenced from one sample in a study of T cells after yellow fever vaccination (dated by TCRdb to between 2018 and 2020). The library relied on 5' RACE. Instrument used: Illumina HiSeq 2500. The public sequencing data were trimmed at Q25 with fastp and processed into clonotypes with MiXCR by TCRdb, which kept only in-frame beta chains. Each entry is one CDR3 protein sequence, shown with its most common DNA and genes. Recorded for this sample are some 500,000 distinct CDR3 sequences; roughly 14% of them occurred a single time. Over 12% of the sample is taken by the ten largest. The treatment or condition label of this sample denotes: live attenuated yellow fever vaccine strain. Sequenced material: PBMCs, taken on the day of the yellow fever booster vaccination. These TCRs come from a man aged 30 to 39 who received the YFV17D yellow fever vaccine.

This clonotype was detected a few times. This chain connects TRBV7-2 to TRBJ2-3; D is undetermined. The germline V gene has CDR1 SGHTA and CDR2 FQGNSA. V lost 5 bases and J 6 bases, leaving 9 bases between the germline ends. CDR3 length: 12 residues. CDR3 sequence reads: CASSVNRDTQYF. The CDR3 DNA is TGTGCCAGCAGCGTGAATAGGGATACGCAGTATTTT. The full variable domain, completed using reference TRBV7-2 and TRBJ2-3, is GAGVSQSPSNKVTEKGKDVELRCDPISGHTALYWYRQSLGQGLEFLIYFQGNSAPDKSGLPSDRFSAERTGGSVSTLTIQRTQQEDSAVYLCASSVNRDTQYFGPGTRLTVL.

The table lists this clonotype with a few counts. CDR3 in amino acids: CSVGWQTSYNEQFF. CDR3 DNA sequence: TGCAGCGTTGGGTGGCAAACCTCCTACAATGAGCAGTTCTTC. The V call is TRBV29-1, the J call TRBJ2-1; D call uncertain. Germline V CDR1 and CDR2: SQVTM, ANQGSEA. The CDR3 covers 14 residues. Trimming took off 4 bases at V and 0 bases at J, with 10 bases between the two ends.